A single sample gave rise to the 18 T cell receptor beta chains below, sequenced in a study of OX40 agonist ivuxolimab in advanced cancers. Libraries were prepared by immunoSEQ multiplex PCR; TCRdb keeps only in-frame clonotypes and omits some of them. In the table there are some 40,000 clones, about 85% of which are singletons. Specimen: CD4+ or CD8+ T cells sorted from blood, collected in a trial of the OX40 agonist ivuxolimab. All receptors come from an adult with an advanced solid tumor such as melanoma, head and neck, liver or kidney cancer.

The J gene is TRBJ1-1, the V gene TRBV11-3; D is unresolved. Germline V gene sequence: CDR1 SGHNT, CDR2 YENEEA. The CDR3 runs to 15 residues. V gave up 1 base and J gave up 4 bases, with 13 bases separating them. CDR3 sequence: CASSLGPARGTEAFF. The CDR3 bases are TGTGCCAGCAGCTTAGGCCCAGCCCGGGGCACTGAAGCTTTCTTT. The full variable domain, completed using reference TRBV11-3 and TRBJ1-1, is EAGVVQSPRYKIIEKKQPVAFWCNPISGHNTLYWYLQNLGQGPELLIRYENEEAVDDSQLPKDRFSAERLKGVDSTLKIQPAELGDSAVYLCASSLGPARGTEAFFGQGTRLTVV.

V is TRBV9 and J is TRBJ2-2; perhaps TRBD2 as D (5 bases). Per the germline V gene, CDR1 is SGDLS and CDR2 is YYNGEE. V lost 0 bases to trimming and J lost 6 bases, with 6 bases between them. The CDR3 loop spans 13 amino acids. In nucleotides, the CDR3 is TGTGCCAGCAGCGTAGTCGGGGCCGGGGAGCTGTTTTTT. Its protein product is CASSVVGAGELFF.

V usage is TRBV9 and J usage is TRBJ2-7; 10 bases are shared with TRBD2. The CDR3 has 15 residues. Unmatched junction bases numbered 4, after V lost 0 bases and J lost 4 bases. Looked up from germline, CDR1 is SGDLS and CDR2 is YYNGEE. Here the CDR3 DNA reads TGTGCCAGCAGCGTAGAGGCTAGCGGGAGTTACGAGCAGTACTTC. This translates into CASSVEASGSYEQYF.

The chain uses TRBV7-9 and TRBJ2-7; 9 positions agree with TRBD1. The CDR3 contains 14 residues. Trimming at V came to 4 bases and at J to 9 bases, leaving 10 bases not matched to a gene. From germline, CDR1 is SEHNR and CDR2 FQNEAQ (reference sequence). CDR3 residues: CASSSPGQGSVQYF. The CDR3 DNA reads TGTGCCAGCAGCTCCCCGGGACAGGGTAGTGTGCAGTACTTC.

This clone is a singleton in its sample. This chain links TRBV9 with TRBJ2-1, with TRBD2 as a possible D gene (6 bases). CDR1 is SGDLS, CDR2 YYNGEE, per germline. The V end lost 3 bases, the J end lost 9 bases, and 16 bases lay between the germline ends. The CDR3 extends over 14 amino acids. CDR3 bases: TGTGCCAGCAGCGATCGGGACTTGAGGAGTGAGCAGTTCTTC. Amino acid sequence: CASSDRDLRSEQFF.

The chain combines TRBV5-4 with TRBJ1-1; D is ambiguous. The ends were cut back, 2 bases at V and 1 base at J, with 3 bases in the middle. In germline, CDR1 is SGHNT, CDR2 YYREEE (reference sequence). The CDR3 extends over 12 amino acids. CDR3 in DNA: TGTGCCAGCAGCTTATCGAACACTGAAGCTTTCTTT. Translating gives CASSLSNTEAFF.

This chain joins TRBV19 and TRBJ1-1, with a possible D match to TRBD1 (6 bases). This CDR3 spans 18 amino acids. In germline, CDR1 is LNHDA, CDR2 SQIVND (reference sequence). The DNA for the CDR3 is TGTGACAAGGGGGGGCTCGTCCCTCTCTGGCAACTGAACACTGAAGCTTTCTTT. As protein: CDKGGLVPLWQLNTEAFF.

The chain employs TRBV7-3 and TRBJ1-2, with D possibly matching TRBD1 (5 bases). Trimming cost V 5 bases and J 3 bases, with 16 bases left between them. Germline CDR1 and CDR2: SGHTA and FQGTGA. The CDR3 has 15 amino acids. CDR3 protein: CASSPYSGGDYGYTF. In DNA form, the CDR3 reads TGTGCCAGCAGCCCGTACTCAGGAGGGGACTATGGCTACACCTTC.

Notes on this clone: A read error may produce the germline difference seen at one junction end. The chain carries TRBV5-6 and TRBJ2-3; 9 nucleotides agree with TRBD1. From germline, CDR1 is SGHDT and CDR2 YYEEEE. This CDR3 contains 14 residues. The DNA of the CDR3 is TGTGCCAGCCACTATCCCGCTTCACAGGGGGCGCAGGATTTT. As protein: CASHYPASQGAQDF. Supplemented by reference TRBV5-6 and TRBJ2-3, the full variable domain reads DAGVTQSPTHLIKTRGQQVTLRCSPKSGHDTVSWYQQALGQGPQFIFQYYEEEERQRGNFPDRFSGHQFPNYSSELNVNALLLGDSALYLCASHYPASQGAQDFGPGTRLTVL.

This clone was seen just once. The chain combines TRBV5-5 with TRBJ2-1, with a weak D call TRBD1 (6 bases). V shed 5 bases and J shed 5 bases, with 8 bases lying between them. The CDR3 has 12 amino acids. CDR1 and CDR2 (germline): SGHKS, YYEKEE (reference sequence). The CDR3 coding sequence is TGTGCCAGCAGGGACAGAGACAATGAGCAGTTCTTC. It specifies CASRDRDNEQFF.

This chain joins TRBV7-9 and TRBJ2-5, with D unclear. The CDR3 sequence is 13 residues long. Germline V gene data show CDR1 as SEHNR and CDR2 as FQNEAQ (reference sequence). The germline V and J ends were trimmed by 8 bases and 2 bases, with 12 bases remaining between them. The CDR3 spells CASGPETQETQYF. Here the CDR3 DNA reads TGTGCCAGCGGACCGGAGACGCAAGAGACCCAGTACTTC.

The CDR3 DNA reads as TGTGCCAGCAGGGATGCCAGCCGGCCTAACTATGGCTACACCTTC. It codes for CASRDASRPNYGYTF. The chain is built from TRBV6-5 and TRBJ1-2; D gene unclear. Trimming left V 6 bases short and J 0 bases short, with 14 bases between. Per the germline V gene, CDR1 is MNHEY and CDR2 is SVGAGI. CDR3 length: 15 residues.

V gene TRBV30 combines with J gene TRBJ2-7; no clear D gene. CDR1 and CDR2 (germline): GTSNPN, SVGIG (reference sequence). This CDR3 comprises 13 residues. The ends were cut back, 5 bases at V and 6 bases at J, with 17 bases in the middle. CDR3 loop: CAWDRVSSLEQYF. CDR3 nucleotide sequence: TGTGCCTGGGATCGGGTGTCTTCCCTCGAGCAGTACTTC. Drawing the rest from reference TRBV30 and TRBJ2-7, the complete variable domain is SQTIHQWPATLVQPVGSPLSLECTVEGTSNPNLYWYRQAAGRGLQLLFYSVGIGQISSEVPQNLSASRPQDRQFILSSKKLLLSDSGFYLCAWDRVSSLEQYFGPGTRLTVT.

This chain links TRBV6-6 with TRBJ1-1; no clear D gene. This CDR3 is 11 amino acids long. The V and J ends lost 8 bases and 0 bases respectively, with 4 bases between them. Germline lookup yields CDR1 MNHNY and CDR2 SVGAGI (reference sequence). CDR3 coding DNA: TGTGCCAGCGCCTTGAACACTGAAGCTTTCTTT. Its translation is CASALNTEAFF.

The chain uses TRBV11-2 and TRBJ2-2; D is unclear. The CDR3 contains 11 residues. Trimming removed 5 bases from V and 7 bases from J, with 5 bases in between. CDR1 is SGHAT, CDR2 FQNNGV, per germline. The CDR3 DNA is TGTGCCAGCAGCCCGGGCGGGGAGCTGTTTTTT. As protein: CASSPGGELFF.

CDR3 residues: CASSGSVGGVYEQYF. The CDR3 DNA sequence: TGCGCCAGCAGTGGATCTGTGGGAGGTGTCTACGAGCAGTACTTC. The chain links TRBV10-2 to TRBJ2-7; D is perhaps TRBD2 (6 bases). This CDR3 comprises 15 residues. The V gene lost 4 bases and the J gene lost 3 bases, with 16 bases spanning the gap. The germline gives CDR1 WSHSY, CDR2 SAAADI.

The chain combines TRBV9 with TRBJ2-6; possible D gene TRBD2, 5 bases. Deletions cut 0 bases from V and 0 bases from J, with 7 bases between. This CDR3 has 16 residues. Germline V lookup: CDR1 SGDLS, CDR2 YYNGEE. CDR3 loop: CASSVAGFSGANVLTF. The DNA of the CDR3 is TGTGCCAGCAGCGTAGCGGGATTCTCTGGGGCCAACGTCCTGACTTTC.

This clone was seen a single time. The chain is built from TRBV7-8 and TRBJ1-5; TRBD1 might be the D (6 bases). V dropped 1 base and J dropped 9 bases, with 19 bases sitting between them. The CDR3 has 16 amino acids. Germline V gives CDR1 SGHVS, CDR2 FQNEAQ. CDR3 region: CASSLEGRGGEGPQHF. For the CDR3, the DNA is TGTGCCAGCAGCTTAGAGGGTAGGGGGGGCGAGGGGCCCCAGCATTTT.